Listed below are T cell receptor beta chains from one sample, sequenced in a study of shared clonotypes between healthy human individuals. Assay used: immunoSEQ multiplex PCR; TCRdb lists only in-frame clones, some missing. This sample has about 490,000 clones, with 76% found just once. Sequencing input: PBMCs. The receptors originated from a woman aged 40 to 49 in good health. Some clones in this sample may be carry-over from other donors' samples. The CDR3 runs from the conserved cysteine through the conserved F or W. Each record gives: CDR3 protein, CDR3 DNA, D gene, clone size, J gene, V gene. The D gene is left open where the match is weak. Size tells how often a clone was seen (once, few, many) or the class of an expanded clone, and some rows leave it out.

CASSRDRGYEQYF	TGTGCCAGCAGCCGGGATCGGGGGTACGAGCAGTACTTC	NA	NA	TRBJ2-7	TRBV13
CAISGTSSYNEQFF	TGTGCCATCAGTGGGACGAGCTCCTACAATGAGCAGTTCTTC	NA	NA	TRBJ2-1	TRBV10-3
CAWSTGISQPQHF	TGTGCCTGGTCGACAGGGATCAGTCAGCCCCAGCATTTT	TRBD1	many	TRBJ1-5	TRBV30
CASSGHRGLAYEQYF	TGTGCCAGCAGTGGCCACAGGGGGCTAGCCTACGAGCAGTACTTC	TRBD1	NA	TRBJ2-7	TRBV25-1
CASSLPGTGGYGTPYEQYF	TGTGCCAGCAGTTTACCCGGGACAGGGGGCTACGGAACCCCCTACGAGCAGTACTTC	TRBD1	NA	TRBJ2-7	TRBV7-8
CASSFLGQGDQPQHF	TGTGCCAGCAGTTTCCTAGGACAGGGCGATCAGCCCCAGCATTTT	TRBD1	NA	TRBJ1-5	TRBV28
CASSFRTPSTDTQYF	TGTGCCAGCAGTTTTAGGACCCCTAGCACAGATACGCAGTATTTT	NA	NA	TRBJ2-3	TRBV28
CASSPSLADTQYF	TGTGCCAGCAGCCCCTCCTTAGCGGACACGCAGTATTTT	NA	NA	TRBJ2-3	TRBV11-2
CAIRGTSGRGQYF	TGTGCCATCAGGGGGACTAGCGGGAGAGGGCAGTACTTC	TRBD2	NA	TRBJ2-7	TRBV10-3
CASSPDNPGLAWGTQYF	TGTGCCAGCAGCCCCGACAATCCGGGACTAGCTTGGGGGACCCAGTACTTC	TRBD2	NA	TRBJ2-5	TRBV13
CASSHKDSRWNEQYF	TGTGCCAGCAGCCACAAGGACAGCCGGTGGAACGAGCAGTACTTC	NA	NA	TRBJ2-7	TRBV5-6
CASSLAAQGLSSGNTIYF	TGTGCCAGCAGCTTAGCGGCCCAGGGCCTAAGCTCTGGAAACACCATATATTTT	NA	NA	TRBJ1-3	TRBV7-2
CASGIQGAKNIQYF	TGTGCCAGCGGTATACAGGGGGCCAAAAACATTCAGTACTTC	TRBD1	few	TRBJ2-4	TRBV27
CAISESGQVNTEAFF	TGTGCCATCAGTGAGTCCGGACAGGTGAACACTGAAGCTTTCTTT	TRBD1	NA	TRBJ1-1	TRBV10-3
CAWAPLGGNSYEQYF	TGTGCCTGGGCACCTTTGGGGGGGAACTCCTACGAGCAGTACTTC	TRBD2	NA	TRBJ2-7	TRBV30
CASSLDSLAEQFF	TGTGCCAGCAGCTTAGATTCCCTAGCGGAGCAGTTCTTC	NA	NA	TRBJ2-1	TRBV11-2
CASSLALGTAQPQHF	TGTGCCAGCAGCTTAGCGCTCGGGACAGCTCAGCCCCAGCATTTT	TRBD1	many	TRBJ1-5	TRBV7-2
CATIRQGDQPQHF	TGTGCCACCATACGACAGGGTGATCAGCCCCAGCATTTT	TRBD1	NA	TRBJ1-5	TRBV10-3
CASSFLAGGPVSRELFF	TGTGCCAGCAGCTTTTTAGCGGGAGGGCCCGTCAGCAGGGAGCTGTTTTTT	TRBD2	NA	TRBJ2-2	TRBV11-2
CAIGGGNTIYF	TGTGCCATCGGGGGGGGCAACACCATATATTTT	NA	once	TRBJ1-3	TRBV10-3
CASTPGDYGYTF	TGTGCCAGCACCCCAGGGGACTATGGCTACACCTTC	NA	many	TRBJ1-2	TRBV7-9
CSVDRGAGELFF	TGCAGCGTTGATAGGGGGGCCGGGGAGCTGTTTTTT	NA	NA	TRBJ2-2	TRBV29-1
CASSKRRQGYTF	TGTGCCAGCAGCAAAAGAAGGCAAGGCTACACCTTC	NA	NA	TRBJ1-2	TRBV21-1